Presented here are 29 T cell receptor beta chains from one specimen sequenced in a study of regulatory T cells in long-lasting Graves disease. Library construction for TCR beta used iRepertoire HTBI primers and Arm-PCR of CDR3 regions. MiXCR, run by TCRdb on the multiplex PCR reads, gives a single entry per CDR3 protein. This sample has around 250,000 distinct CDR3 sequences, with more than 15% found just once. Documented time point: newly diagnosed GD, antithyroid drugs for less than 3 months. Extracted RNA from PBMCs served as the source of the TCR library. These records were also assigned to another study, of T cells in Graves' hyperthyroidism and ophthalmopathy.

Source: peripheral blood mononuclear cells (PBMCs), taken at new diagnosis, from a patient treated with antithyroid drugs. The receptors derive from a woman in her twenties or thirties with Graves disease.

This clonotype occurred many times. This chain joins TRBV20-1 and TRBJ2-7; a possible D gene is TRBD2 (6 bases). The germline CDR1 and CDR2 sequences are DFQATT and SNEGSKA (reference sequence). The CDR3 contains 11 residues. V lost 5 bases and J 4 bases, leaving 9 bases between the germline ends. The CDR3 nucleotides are TGCAGTGCTGACCGGGGGTACGAGCAGTACTTC. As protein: CSADRGYEQYF.

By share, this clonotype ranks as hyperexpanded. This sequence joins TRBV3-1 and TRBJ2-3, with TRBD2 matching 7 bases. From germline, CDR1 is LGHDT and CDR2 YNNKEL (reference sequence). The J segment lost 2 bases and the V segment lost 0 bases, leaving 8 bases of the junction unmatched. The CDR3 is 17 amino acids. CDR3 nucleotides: TGTGCCAGCAGCCAAGAAATAATGGGGGGGGTCACAGATACGCAGTATTTT. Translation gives CASSQEIMGGVTDTQYF.

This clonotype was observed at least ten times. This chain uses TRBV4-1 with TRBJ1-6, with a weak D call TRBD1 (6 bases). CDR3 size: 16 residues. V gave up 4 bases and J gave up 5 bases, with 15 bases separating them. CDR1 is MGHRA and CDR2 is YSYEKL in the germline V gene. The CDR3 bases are TGCGCCAGCAGCCCTGTGGACAGAGGAGATAATTCACCCCTCCACTTT. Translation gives CASSPVDRGDNSPLHF.

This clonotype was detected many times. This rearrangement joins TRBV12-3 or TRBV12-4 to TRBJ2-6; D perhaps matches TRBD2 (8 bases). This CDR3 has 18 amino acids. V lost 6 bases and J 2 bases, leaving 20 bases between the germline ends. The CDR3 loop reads CASRGGRQGVAGANVLTF. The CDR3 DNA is TGTGCCAGCAGGGGCGGGAGGCAGGGGGTTGCTGGGGCCAACGTCCTGACTTTC.

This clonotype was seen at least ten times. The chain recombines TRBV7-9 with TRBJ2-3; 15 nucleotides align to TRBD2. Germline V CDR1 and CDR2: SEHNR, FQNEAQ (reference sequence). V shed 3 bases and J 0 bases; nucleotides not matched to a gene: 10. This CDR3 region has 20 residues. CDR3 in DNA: TGTGCCAGCAGCTTCCTGCTGGGGACTAGCGGGGGGAAGAGCACAGATACGCAGTATTTT. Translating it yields CASSFLLGTSGGKSTDTQYF.

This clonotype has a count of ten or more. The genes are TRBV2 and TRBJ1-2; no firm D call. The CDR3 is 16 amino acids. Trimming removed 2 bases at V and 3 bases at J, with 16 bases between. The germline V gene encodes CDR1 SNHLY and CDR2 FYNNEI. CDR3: CASSESRAAAHYGYTF. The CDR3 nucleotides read TGTGCCAGCAGTGAATCCCGGGCCGCTGCCCACTATGGCTACACCTTC.

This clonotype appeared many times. The CDR3 region is CASSLTQGGNYGYTF. The DNA of the CDR3 is TGTGCCAGCAGCTTAACCCAGGGTGGAAACTATGGCTACACCTTC. This chain joins TRBV7-9 and TRBJ1-2, with D possibly being TRBD1 (5 bases). The CDR3 extends over 15 amino acids. From germline, CDR1 is SEHNR and CDR2 FQNEAQ (reference sequence). V was clipped by 2 bases and J by 2 bases, with 12 bases between them.

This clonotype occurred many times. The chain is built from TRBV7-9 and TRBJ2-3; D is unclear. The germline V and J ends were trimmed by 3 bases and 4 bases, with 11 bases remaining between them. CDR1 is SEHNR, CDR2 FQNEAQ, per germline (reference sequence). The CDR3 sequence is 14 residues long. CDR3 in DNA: TGTGCCAGCAGCTTCGCGGCCGGATCAGATACGCAGTATTTT. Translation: CASSFAAGSDTQYF.

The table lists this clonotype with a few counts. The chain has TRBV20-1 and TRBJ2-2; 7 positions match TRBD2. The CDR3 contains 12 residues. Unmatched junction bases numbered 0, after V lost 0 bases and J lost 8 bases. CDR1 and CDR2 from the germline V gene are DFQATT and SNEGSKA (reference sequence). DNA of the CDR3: TGCAGTGCTAGAGAGGGAGGGGGGGAGCTGTTTTTT. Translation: CSAREGGGELFF.

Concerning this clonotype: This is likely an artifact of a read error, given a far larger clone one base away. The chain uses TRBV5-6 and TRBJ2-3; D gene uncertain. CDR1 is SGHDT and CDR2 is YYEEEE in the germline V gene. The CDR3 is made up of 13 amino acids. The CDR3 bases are TGTGTCAGCAGCTTAGGAAGCACAGATACGCAGTATTTT. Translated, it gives CVSSLGSTDTQYF.

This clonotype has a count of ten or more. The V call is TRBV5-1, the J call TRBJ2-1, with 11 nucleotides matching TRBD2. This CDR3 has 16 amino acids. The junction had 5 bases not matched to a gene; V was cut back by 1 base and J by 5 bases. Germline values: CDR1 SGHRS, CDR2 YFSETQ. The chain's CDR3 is CASSLIVTSGDNEQFF. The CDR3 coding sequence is TGCGCCAGCAGCTTGATTGTGACTAGCGGGGACAATGAGCAGTTCTTC.

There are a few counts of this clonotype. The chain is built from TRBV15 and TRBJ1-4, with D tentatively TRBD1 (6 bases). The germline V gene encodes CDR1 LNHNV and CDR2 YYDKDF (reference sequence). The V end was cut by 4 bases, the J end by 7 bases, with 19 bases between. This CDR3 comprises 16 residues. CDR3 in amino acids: CATSMGRGLAGEKLFF. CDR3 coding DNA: TGTGCCACCAGCATGGGGCGGGGGCTGGCGGGTGAAAAACTGTTTTTT.

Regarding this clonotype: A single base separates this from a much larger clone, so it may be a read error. Here the CDR3 DNA reads TGTGCCAGCAGCTCCTTCGGAGGAGCTAACTATGGCTACACCTTC. Translation gives CASSSFGGANYGYTF. V and J are TRBV7-2 and TRBJ1-2; D remains ambiguous. Germline V lookup: CDR1 SGHTA, CDR2 FQGNSA. V lost 4 bases and J 0 bases, leaving 12 bases between the germline ends. CDR3 length: 15 residues.

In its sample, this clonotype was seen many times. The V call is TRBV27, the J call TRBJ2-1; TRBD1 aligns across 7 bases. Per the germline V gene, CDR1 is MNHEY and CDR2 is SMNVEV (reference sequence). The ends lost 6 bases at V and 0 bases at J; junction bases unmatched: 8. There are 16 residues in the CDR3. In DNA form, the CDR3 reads TGTGCCAGCAGGTGGGACAGTTCGAGCTCCTACAATGAGCAGTTCTTC. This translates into CASRWDSSSSYNEQFF.

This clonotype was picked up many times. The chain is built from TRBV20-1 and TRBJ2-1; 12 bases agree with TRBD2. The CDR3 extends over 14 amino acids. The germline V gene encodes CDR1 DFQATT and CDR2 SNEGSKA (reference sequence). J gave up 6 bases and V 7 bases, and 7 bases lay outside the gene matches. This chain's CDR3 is CSGQPGLAGNEQFF. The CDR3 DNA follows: TGCAGTGGCCAGCCGGGACTAGCGGGCAATGAGCAGTTCTTC.

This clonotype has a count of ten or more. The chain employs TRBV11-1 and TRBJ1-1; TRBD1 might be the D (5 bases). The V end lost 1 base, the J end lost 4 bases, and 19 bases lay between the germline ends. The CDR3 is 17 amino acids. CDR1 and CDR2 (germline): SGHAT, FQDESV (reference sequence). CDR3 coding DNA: TGTGCCAGCAGCTTAGAGGGTCGCGGGGGATATGGCACTGAAGCTTTCTTT. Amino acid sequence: CASSLEGRGGYGTEAFF.

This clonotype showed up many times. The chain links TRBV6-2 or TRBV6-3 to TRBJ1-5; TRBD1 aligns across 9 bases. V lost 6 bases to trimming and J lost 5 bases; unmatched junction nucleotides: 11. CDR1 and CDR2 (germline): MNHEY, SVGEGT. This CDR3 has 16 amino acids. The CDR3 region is CASSLLPGQGYQPQHF. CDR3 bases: TGTGCCAGCAGCCTCTTGCCGGGACAGGGCTATCAGCCCCAGCATTTT.

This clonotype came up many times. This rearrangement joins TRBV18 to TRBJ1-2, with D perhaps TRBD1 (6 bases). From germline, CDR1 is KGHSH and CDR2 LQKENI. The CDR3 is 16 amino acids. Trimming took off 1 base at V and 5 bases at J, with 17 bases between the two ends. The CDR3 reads CASSPHVTDSTYGYTF. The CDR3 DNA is TGTGCCAGCTCACCACATGTAACGGACAGCACTTATGGCTACACCTTC.

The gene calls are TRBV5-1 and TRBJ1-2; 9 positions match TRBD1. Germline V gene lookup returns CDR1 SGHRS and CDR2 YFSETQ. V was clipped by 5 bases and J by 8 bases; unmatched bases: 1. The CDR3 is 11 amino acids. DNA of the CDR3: TGCGCCAGCAGAGGGACAGGGGGCTACACCTTC. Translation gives CASRGTGGYTF.

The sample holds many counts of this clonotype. CDR3: CASSPRTLATVQPQHF. CDR3 sequence (DNA): TGTGCCAGCAGTCCCCGGACACTAGCCACCGTACAGCCCCAGCATTTT. The genes are TRBV28 and TRBJ1-5; possibly TRBD1 for D (5 bases). V was pared by 5 bases and J by 7 bases, with 21 bases between. Germline CDR1 MDHEN, CDR2 SYDVKM. The CDR3 is 16 residues long.

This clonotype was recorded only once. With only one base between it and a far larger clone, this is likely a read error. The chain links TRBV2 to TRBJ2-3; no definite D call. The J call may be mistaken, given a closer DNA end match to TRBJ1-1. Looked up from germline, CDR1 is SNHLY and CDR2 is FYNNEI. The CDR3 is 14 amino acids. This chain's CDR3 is CTSILSPRNTEAFF. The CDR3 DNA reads TGTACCAGCATCTTATCGCCCAGGAACACTGAAGCTTTCTTT.

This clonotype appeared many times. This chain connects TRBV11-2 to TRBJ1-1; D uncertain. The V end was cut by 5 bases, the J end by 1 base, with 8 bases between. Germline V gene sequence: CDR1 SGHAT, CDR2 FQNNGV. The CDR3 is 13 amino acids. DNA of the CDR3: TGTGCCAGCAGCCCCCGCCGGAACACTGAAGCTTTCTTT. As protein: CASSPRRNTEAFF.

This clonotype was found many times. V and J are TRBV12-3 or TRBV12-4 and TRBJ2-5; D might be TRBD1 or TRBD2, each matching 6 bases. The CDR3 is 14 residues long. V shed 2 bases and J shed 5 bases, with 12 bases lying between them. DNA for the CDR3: TGTGCCAGCAGTTTAAGGGGGGCTAAGGAGACCCAGTACTTC. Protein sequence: CASSLRGAKETQYF.

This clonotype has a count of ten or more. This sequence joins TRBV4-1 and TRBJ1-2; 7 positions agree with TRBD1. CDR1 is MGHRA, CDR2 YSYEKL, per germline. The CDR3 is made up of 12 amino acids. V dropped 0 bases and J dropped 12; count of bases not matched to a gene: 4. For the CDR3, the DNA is TGCGCCAGCAGCCAAGATTTGGACAGGCACACCTTC. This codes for CASSQDLDRHTF.

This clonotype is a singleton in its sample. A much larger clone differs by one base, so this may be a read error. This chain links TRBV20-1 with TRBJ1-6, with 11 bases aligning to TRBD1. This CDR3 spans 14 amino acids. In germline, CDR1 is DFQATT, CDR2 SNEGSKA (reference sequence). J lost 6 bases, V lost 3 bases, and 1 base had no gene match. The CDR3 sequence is CSARGTGGNSPLHF. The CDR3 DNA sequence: TGCAGTGCTAGGGGGACAGGGGGTAATTCACCCCTCCACTTT.

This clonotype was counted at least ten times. The CDR3 DNA reads as TGTGCCAGCAACAGTGGGGGTACACAAGAGACCCAGTACTTC. Encoded protein: CASNSGGTQETQYF. The chain links TRBV28 to TRBJ2-5, with D perhaps given as TRBD1 or TRBD2 (5 bases each). The CDR3 sequence is 14 residues long. Looked up from germline, CDR1 is MDHEN and CDR2 is SYDVKM. The V and J ends lost 7 bases and 2 bases respectively, with 14 bases between them.

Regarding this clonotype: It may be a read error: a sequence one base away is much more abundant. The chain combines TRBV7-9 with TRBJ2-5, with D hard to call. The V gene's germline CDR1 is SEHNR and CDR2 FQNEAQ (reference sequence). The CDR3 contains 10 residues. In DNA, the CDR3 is TGTGTCAGCAGCTTCGAGACCCAGTACTTC. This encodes CVSSFETQYF.

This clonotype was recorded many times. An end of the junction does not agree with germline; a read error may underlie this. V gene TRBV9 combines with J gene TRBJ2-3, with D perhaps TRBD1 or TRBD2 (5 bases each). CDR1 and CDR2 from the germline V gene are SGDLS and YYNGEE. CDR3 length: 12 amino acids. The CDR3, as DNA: TGTGCCAGCGGGGGAAACACAGATACGCAATATTTT. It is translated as CASGGNTDTQYF.

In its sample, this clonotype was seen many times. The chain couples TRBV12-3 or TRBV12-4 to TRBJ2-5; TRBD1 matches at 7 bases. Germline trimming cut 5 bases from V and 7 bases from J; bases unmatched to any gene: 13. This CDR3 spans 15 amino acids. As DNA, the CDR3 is TGTGCCAGCAGTATTGTGGACAGGCCCAGCGGGACCCAGTACTTC. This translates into CASSIVDRPSGTQYF.